This T cell receptor (beta chain) is from a study of blood T cell repertoires in COVID-19. As for the study in general: Sites in the United States, Italy and Spain provided acute and convalescent COVID-19 samples. The analysed material was cDNA or gDNA that came from T cells, B-cell-depleted T cells, or PBMCs.

Per the original data handling: Reference gene primer amplification yielded estimated nucleated cell counts. Generated by immunoSEQ multiplex PCR, the TCRdb table keeps only in-frame clones and is missing some. For V, J and clone size, that table is used; D and trimming come from the DNA. The table lists tens of thousands of clones, roughly 80% of them singletons. The V gene's germline CDR1 is MGHRA and CDR2 YSYEKL. The CDR3 has 16 amino acids. The ends lost 3 bases at V and 1 base at J; junction bases unmatched: 4. The chain combines TRBV4-1 with TRBJ2-5, with 11 bases that match TRBD2. Material for sequencing was peripheral blood. The TCR comes from a human donor in a cohort sampled during active COVID-19. CDR3 protein: CASSHSTSGAQETQYF. CDR3 in DNA: TGCGCCAGCAGCCATTCGACTAGCGGGGCCCAAGAGACCCAGTACTTC.